These T cell receptor beta chains were read from a single sample in a study of T cells after yellow fever vaccination. TCRdb processed the 5' RACE reads anew with MiXCR; each CDR3 protein has one entry. The sample includes 200,000 to 250,000 distinct CDR3 sequences, less than 9% of them seen just once. The sample here was CD4+ T cells sorted from PBMCs, taken 15 days after the yellow fever booster vaccination. All receptors derive from a man aged 25 to 40 who received the YFV17D yellow fever vaccine. The CDR3 runs from the conserved cysteine through the conserved F or W. The order of the fields is V gene, J gene, clone size, D gene, CDR3 protein, CDR3 DNA. The D gene is left open where the match is weak. Clone size is stated in some rows and not others, as once, few, many or a class when expanded.

>TRBV5-6|TRBJ1-4|few|TRBD1
CASSFPGQTNEKLFF
TGTGCCAGCAGCTTCCCGGGACAGACTAATGAAAAACTGTTTTTT
>TRBV3-1|TRBJ2-2|NA|TRBD2
CASSQVVGRRGTGELFF
TGTGCCAGCAGCCAAGTGGTCGGGAGGAGAGGAACCGGGGAGCTGTTTTTT
>TRBV18|TRBJ2-5|NA|NA
CASSLPETQYF
TGTGCCAGCTCATTGCCAGAGACCCAGTACTTC
>TRBV4-1|TRBJ2-5|NA|TRBD1
CASSHTTGGRETQYF
TGCGCCAGCAGCCATACGACAGGGGGTAGAGAGACCCAGTACTTC
>TRBV11-2|TRBJ1-6|many|NA
CASSLDFTAKSGFSPLHF
TGTGCCAGCAGCTTAGATTTTACAGCCAAGTCTGGGTTTTCACCCCTCCACTTT
>TRBV5-5|TRBJ2-1|NA|NA
CASSSRRGEVYNEQFF
TGTGCCAGCAGCTCCAGAAGGGGAGAGGTTTACAATGAGCAGTTCTTC
>TRBV1|TRBJ2-5|few|NA
CTSSQQATQYF
TGCACCAGCAGCCAACAGGCGACCCAGTACTTC
>TRBV29-1|TRBJ1-1|NA|NA
CSAETDPEAFF
TGCAGCGCAGAGACAGACCCTGAAGCTTTCTTT
>TRBV30|TRBJ2-3|few|NA
CAWSVRTGTDTQYF
TGTGCCTGGAGTGTAAGGACCGGCACAGATACGCAGTATTTT
>TRBV7-2|TRBJ2-1|NA|NA
CASSLEVARNEQFF
TGTGCCAGCAGCTTAGAGGTGGCGAGGAATGAGCAGTTCTTC
>TRBV20-1|TRBJ2-7|many|TRBD2
CSAYDSGRPYEQYF
TGCAGTGCTTACGATAGCGGGAGACCCTACGAGCAGTACTTC
>TRBV12-3/TRBV12-4|TRBJ1-1|many|NA
CASSRRTEAFF
TGTGCCAGCAGTAGAAGGACTGAAGCTTTCTTT
>TRBV20-1|TRBJ2-5|NA|NA
CSARAATRVGETQYF
TGCAGTGCTAGAGCGGCGACAAGGGTGGGAGAGACCCAGTACTTC
>TRBV19|TRBJ1-3|NA|NA
CASSRKASGNTIYF
TGTGCCAGTAGCCGAAAAGCCTCTGGAAACACCATATATTTT
>TRBV4-2|TRBJ1-6|NA|NA
CASSQDSPLHF
TGTGCCAGCAGCCAAGATTCACCCCTCCACTTT
>TRBV4-2|TRBJ2-7|few|TRBD1
CASSQDLQGVSYEQYF
TGTGCCAGCAGCCAAGATCTTCAGGGGGTCTCCTACGAGCAGTACTTC
>TRBV20-1|TRBJ2-3|NA|NA
CSAPGDLIPYTQYF
TGCAGTGCCCCGGGGGATCTCATACCTTATACGCAGTATTTT
>TRBV20-1|TRBJ2-5|NA|NA
CSALRYPQYF
TGCAGTGCCCTCCGATATCCCCAGTACTTC
>TRBV2|TRBJ2-7|NA|TRBD2
CASASGESYEQYF
TGTGCCAGCGCTAGCGGAGAAAGTTACGAGCAGTACTTC
>TRBV28|TRBJ2-7|few|TRBD2
CASSLEPGLVGSYEQYF
TGTGCCAGCAGTTTAGAACCCGGACTAGTTGGCTCTTACGAGCAGTACTTC
>TRBV20-1|TRBJ2-1|few|TRBD2
CSGRPAGANEQFF
TGCAGTGGGAGACCAGCGGGAGCAAATGAGCAGTTCTTC
>TRBV29-1|TRBJ2-7|many|NA
CSGAEQGPYEQYF
TGCAGCGGAGCGGAACAGGGCCCCTACGAGCAGTACTTC
>TRBV29-1|TRBJ2-5|many|NA
CSVSPKETQYF
TGCAGCGTTAGTCCTAAAGAGACCCAGTACTTC
>TRBV12-3/TRBV12-4|TRBJ2-2|few|NA
CASSSPSAGELFF
TGTGCCAGCAGTTCCCCTAGCGCCGGGGAGCTGTTTTTT
>TRBV19|TRBJ1-5|NA|NA
CASSMGSRSNQPQHF
TGTGCCAGTAGTATGGGGTCCCGTTCCAATCAGCCCCAGCATTTT
>TRBV5-1|TRBJ2-3|few|NA
CASSLIDGRGDTQYF
TGCGCCAGCAGCTTGATAGACGGGAGAGGGGATACGCAGTATTTT
>TRBV20-1|TRBJ2-3|many|NA
CSARDAGGTDTQYF
TGCAGTGCTAGAGATGCAGGGGGCACAGATACGCAGTATTTT
>TRBV4-3|TRBJ2-2|NA|NA
CASSQEYGAGGELFF
TGCGCCAGCAGCCAAGAATACGGGGCAGGAGGGGAGCTGTTTTTT
>TRBV20-1|TRBJ2-1|many|NA
CSARAGYYNEQFF
TGCAGTGCTAGAGCGGGATACTACAATGAGCAGTTCTTC
>TRBV7-8|TRBJ1-4|NA|NA
CASSLEGSDEKLFF
TGTGCCAGCAGCTTAGAGGGTAGTGATGAAAAACTGTTTTTT
>TRBV2|TRBJ2-2|few|NA
CASSELLVGTGELFF
TGTGCCAGCAGTGAACTCCTAGTTGGCACCGGGGAGCTGTTTTTT
>TRBV7-8|TRBJ2-7|many|TRBD1
CASSLRDRVSVREQYF
TGTGCCAGCAGCTTACGGGACAGGGTATCAGTTCGCGAGCAGTACTTC
>TRBV23-1|TRBJ2-1|few|TRBD2
CASSQNPGLAGFEQFF
TGCGCCAGCAGTCAAAATCCGGGACTAGCGGGATTTGAGCAGTTCTTC
>TRBV7-2|TRBJ2-2|many|TRBD1
CASSPWDRNTGELFF
TGTGCCAGCAGCCCCTGGGACAGGAACACCGGGGAGCTGTTTTTT
>TRBV7-9|TRBJ2-7|many|NA
CASSLGGVGEQYF
TGTGCCAGCAGCTTAGGGGGCGTTGGGGAGCAGTACTTC
>TRBV4-3|TRBJ2-2|NA|NA
CASSQGRIANTGELFF
TGCGCCAGCAGCCAAGGCCGCATAGCGAACACCGGGGAGCTGTTTTTT
>TRBV12-1|TRBJ2-5|many|NA
CASSSRGIGETQYF
TGTGCCAGCAGTTCCCGGGGGATCGGGGAGACCCAGTACTTC
>TRBV7-2|TRBJ2-1|many|NA
CASSLEALMFF
TGTGCCAGCAGCTTAGAAGCCCTCATGTTCTTC
>TRBV20-1|TRBJ2-3|few|NA
CSARAGGGKTDTQYF
TGCAGTGCTAGAGCGGGAGGGGGCAAAACAGATACGCAGTATTTT
>TRBV7-2|TRBJ2-5|NA|TRBD2
CASSPGLAWETQYF
TGTGCCAGCAGCCCAGGACTAGCTTGGGAGACCCAGTACTTC
>TRBV2|TRBJ1-1|many|NA
CASKGQMNTEAFF
TGTGCCAGCAAGGGTCAGATGAACACTGAAGCTTTCTTT
>TRBV23-1|TRBJ2-6|NA|TRBD1
CASSQAPGTGLSGANVLTF
TGCGCCAGCAGTCAAGCGCCCGGGACAGGGCTGTCCGGGGCCAACGTCCTGACTTTC
>TRBV18|TRBJ2-7|many|NA
CASSPSLQGIIHEQYF
TGTGCCAGCTCACCAAGTCTCCAGGGGATTATACACGAGCAGTACTTC
>TRBV3-1|TRBJ1-1|NA|NA
CASSQDGEVTKAFF
TGTGCCAGCAGCCAAGATGGGGAGGTCACGAAAGCTTTCTTT
>TRBV6-1|TRBJ1-2|few|NA
CASSSGTSNYGYTF
TGTGCCAGCAGCAGCGGGACCTCGAACTATGGCTACACCTTC
>TRBV7-9|TRBJ1-2|NA|TRBD1
CASSLGLGQGRSGYTF
TGTGCCAGCAGCTTAGGTTTGGGACAGGGGAGAAGTGGCTACACCTTC
>TRBV20-1|TRBJ1-2|NA|TRBD1
CSVSEGGQGYGYTF
TGCAGTGTATCTGAGGGCGGACAGGGCTATGGCTACACCTTC
>TRBV5-1|TRBJ2-5|few|NA
CASRFIGETQYF
TGCGCCAGCAGATTTATAGGGGAGACCCAGTACTTC
>TRBV5-1|TRBJ2-5|NA|TRBD2
CASSFSSGQETQYF
TGCGCCAGCAGCTTTTCTAGCGGGCAAGAGACCCAGTACTTC
>TRBV5-4|TRBJ2-4|NA|TRBD2
CASSLGSGQKNIQYF
TGTGCCAGCAGCTTGGGTAGCGGGCAGAAAAACATTCAGTACTTC
>TRBV7-8|TRBJ1-4|NA|TRBD1
CASSLGSRTGPSEKLFF
TGTGCCAGCAGCTTAGGCTCAAGGACAGGGCCGAGCGAAAAACTGTTTTTT
>TRBV7-9|TRBJ2-1|many|NA
CASSSRENNEQFF
TGTGCCAGCAGCTCCAGGGAAAACAATGAGCAGTTCTTC
>TRBV20-1|TRBJ2-5|many|NA
CSASPAGQETQYF
TGCAGTGCTAGTCCGGCGGGACAAGAGACCCAGTACTTC
>TRBV7-2|TRBJ2-7|NA|TRBD2
CASSPRSGRTSEQYF
TGTGCCAGCAGCCCCCGGAGCGGGAGAACTAGCGAGCAGTACTTC